This record concerns one T cell receptor beta chain sequence. Its specific antigen is unknown. Base qualities are not recorded, but no much larger clone differs from it by a single base. The data derive from a study of blood T cell repertoires in COVID-19 (dated by TCRdb to the early 2020s). Some background on the complete study: Collaborator samples came from the United States, Italy and Spain and covered acute and convalescent phases of COVID-19. The material from the prospective study consisted of cDNA or gDNA derived from T cells, B-cell-depleted T cells, or PBMCs. The dataset comprised deeply sampled blood TCRbeta repertoires from subjects exposed to, actively infected with, or recovered from COVID-19. The repertoires were released in a freely available public database intended as a resource for research on the immune response to SARS-CoV-2. The samples were drawn from the first 160 participants of the ongoing ImmuneRACE study and from about 1,200 subjects provided by 6 global collaborators. Sample metadata almost always included a de-identified subject ID, COVID-19 status, age in years and sex. HLA class I and class II types, where available, came from metadata supplied by the sample provider rather than from assay-based typing.

The immunoSEQ Assay, a bias-controlled multiplex PCR, was used to amplify TCRbeta CDR3 regions from genomic DNA. Per the original workflow: The number of nucleated cells in each sample was estimated from the amplification of reference gene primers within the assay. To quantify the absolute abundance of each unique TCRbeta CDR3 rearrangement, sequence reads were collapsed and filtered. For each sample, productive Simpson clonality was calculated by taking the square root of Simpson's diversity index across productive rearrangements. Held by TCRdb, this immuneACCESS table contains in-frame sequences only and omits some clones. Under half of the omission traces to an unresolved V gene where checked; the cause of the rest is unknown. V and J calls and clone size follow that table, whereas D and trimming were derived from the DNA. This sample holds hundreds of thousands of clones; 65% to 90% were observed only once. Around 6.9% of the sample goes to the ten largest clones.

Study-level results and caveats: The quantity of clinical and demographic metadata differed by source and by participant and was supplied without curation.

Trimming accounts for 5 bases at V and 7 bases at J, while the number of junction bases matched to no gene is 7. The CDR3 runs 13 residues from the cysteine to the phenylalanine. The only DNA kept is the CDR3, 39 bases in frame from the first base. The germline V gene provides CDR1 SGHTA and CDR2 FQGTGA. The collaborating institutions used their own protocols to collect whole blood in K2EDTA tubes. For TCRbeta analysis, collaborator samples were shipped as frozen whole blood, as isolated PBMCs, or as DNA extracted from either sample type. The sequence came from a human donor in a cohort sampled during active COVID-19. The rearrangement joined TRBV7-3 to TRBJ1-2; TRBD1 agrees with 7 junctional bases. Sequenced input: peripheral blood. The CDR3 region: CASSATGVFGYTF. The DNA is TGTGCCAGCAGCGCTACAGGGGTCTTTGGCTACACCTTC.